The 20 T cell receptor beta chains below all came from one sample that was sequenced in a study of blood T cell repertoires in COVID-19. TCRdb keeps only in-frame clones here, not all; method: immunoSEQ multiplex PCR. This table holds around 190,000 clones, 70% to 90% found once. Specimen: peripheral blood. All receptors derive from a man between 45 and 60 years old with COVID-19, enrolled during active disease.

This chain links TRBV7-9 with TRBJ1-5; D may be TRBD1 (5 bases). The V gene lost 8 bases and the J gene lost 3 bases, with 14 bases spanning the gap. This CDR3 is built from 14 residues. In germline, CDR1 is SEHNR, CDR2 FQNEAQ (reference sequence). The CDR3 loop reads CASSRGGDNQPQHF. The CDR3 DNA reads TGTGCCAGCTCCCGCGGGGGGGACAATCAGCCCCAGCATTTT.

V usage is TRBV19 and J usage is TRBJ1-3; D is ambiguous. V lost 5 bases, J lost 0 bases, and 11 bases lay in between. The CDR3 contains 15 residues. Germline loops: CDR1 LNHDA, CDR2 SQIVND (reference sequence). For the CDR3, the DNA is TGTGCCAGTAGTTCCGCGGCGGCCTCTGGAAACACCATATATTTT. Its protein is CASSSAAASGNTIYF.

V and J are TRBV18 and TRBJ2-3; the D is unclear. V shed 4 bases and J shed 2 bases, with 10 bases lying between them. Germline V lookup: CDR1 KGHSH, CDR2 LQKENI. This CDR3 contains 14 residues. In nucleotides, the CDR3 is TGTGCCAGCTCACGACAAAGCAACACAGATACGCAGTATTTT. Translation: CASSRQSNTDTQYF.

The J gene is TRBJ2-7, the V gene TRBV25-1; TRBD2 matches at 9 bases. Germline CDR1 MGHDK, CDR2 SYGVNS. There are 16 residues in the CDR3. V shed 1 base, J shed 2 bases, and the junction held 6 bases outside the gene matches. The chain's CDR3 is CASSESGGRVAYEQYF. CDR3 DNA: TGTGCCAGCAGTGAATCTGGCGGGAGGGTCGCCTACGAGCAGTACTTC.

The chain has TRBV11-2 and TRBJ2-7, with 7 bases matching TRBD1. The CDR3 contains 14 residues. Germline assignment: CDR1 SGHAT and CDR2 FQNNGV. The ends lost 5 bases at V and 2 bases at J; junction bases unmatched: 6. Written as DNA, the CDR3 is TGTGCCAGCAGCCCCGGGACAGTGGCCTACGAGCAGTACTTC. This codes for CASSPGTVAYEQYF.

The chain combines TRBV25-1 with TRBJ1-4; TRBD1 matches 8 bases. V trimming: 4 bases; J trimming: 8 bases; junction bases outside the gene matches: 6. CDR1 MGHDK and CDR2 SYGVNS come from the germline V gene. The CDR3 sequence is 14 residues long. In nucleotides, the CDR3 is TGTGCCAGCAGTGTAGCAGGGGGCTCGGAAAAACTGTTTTTT. This sequence encodes CASSVAGGSEKLFF.

The chain carries TRBV12-3 or TRBV12-4 and TRBJ1-5; maybe TRBD1 (5 bases). This CDR3 contains 13 residues. V lost 3 bases to trimming and J lost 7 bases, with 10 bases between them. The CDR3 reads CASSFGQGQPQHF. In DNA form, the CDR3 reads TGTGCCAGCAGTTTCGGGCAGGGACAGCCCCAGCATTTT.

The chain couples TRBV5-4 to TRBJ1-4; 7 positions agree with TRBD1. Germline values: CDR1 SGHNT, CDR2 YYREEE (reference sequence). Trimming at V came to 4 bases and at J to 5 bases, leaving 5 bases not matched to a gene. The CDR3 has 14 residues. The CDR3 nucleotides are TGTGCCAGCAGCCGACAGGGCAGAAATGAAAAACTGTTTTTT. This sequence encodes CASSRQGRNEKLFF.

In its sample, this clone was seen a few times. The chain recombines TRBV7-2 with TRBJ2-4; 13 bases line up with TRBD2. Trimming took 5 bases from V and 1 from J; bases not matched to a gene: 8. CDR1 SGHTA and CDR2 FQGNSA come from the germline V gene. The CDR3 loop spans 18 amino acids. The CDR3 bases are TGTGCCAGCAGCAGGGGACTAGCGGGGAATTCGGCCAAAAACATTCAGTACTTC. This gives the protein CASSRGLAGNSAKNIQYF.

The V call is TRBV19, the J call TRBJ2-3, with TRBD2 matching 16 bases. Unmatched junction bases numbered 9, after V lost 3 bases and J lost 6 bases. There are 18 residues in the CDR3. CDR1 and CDR2 from the germline V gene are LNHDA and SQIVND (reference sequence). As DNA, the CDR3 is TGTGCCAGTAGTATCTTGGGACTAGCGGGGGGGGAACTGGATACGCAGTATTTT. It is translated as CASSILGLAGGELDTQYF.

The V gene is TRBV11-2, the J gene TRBJ2-3; 15 positions agree with TRBD2. The germline V gene encodes CDR1 SGHAT and CDR2 FQNNGV. The CDR3 covers 17 residues. V lost 4 bases and J lost 6; bases outside the gene matches: 8. CDR3 in amino acids: CASSSGTSGGPLDTQYF. Here the CDR3 DNA reads TGTGCCAGCAGCTCAGGGACTAGCGGGGGGCCATTGGATACGCAGTATTTT.

The rearrangement joins TRBV6-5 to TRBJ1-2; D call uncertain. In germline, CDR1 is MNHEY, CDR2 SVGAGI. V lost 8 bases, J lost 6 bases, and 19 bases lay in between. The length of the CDR3 is 14 residues. CDR3 sequence (DNA): TGTGCCAGCCAATTAAGCCGAAACCTTGATGGCTACACCTTC. Protein sequence: CASQLSRNLDGYTF.

The chain couples TRBV7-9 to TRBJ2-1, with 8 nucleotides matching TRBD2. V was pared by 7 bases and J by 9 bases, with 8 bases of the junction left unmatched. The CDR3 loop spans 13 amino acids. Germline-derived CDR1 and CDR2 are SEHNR and FQNEAQ (reference sequence). Here the CDR3 DNA reads TGTGCCAGCACCCCCGGAGCGGGAGTTGAGCAGTTCTTC. As protein: CASTPGAGVEQFF.

The chain recombines TRBV7-2 with TRBJ2-3, with 13 bases identical to TRBD2. V lost 1 base and J lost 0; bases outside the gene matches: 4. Looked up from germline, CDR1 is SGHTA and CDR2 is FQGNSA. The CDR3 is 18 residues long. CDR3: CASSLVTSGGGSTDTQYF. Here the CDR3 DNA reads TGTGCCAGCAGCTTAGTCACTAGCGGGGGGGGAAGCACAGATACGCAGTATTTT. The whole variable domain, remainder taken from reference TRBV7-2 and TRBJ2-3, is GAGVSQSPSNKVTEKGKDVELRCDPISGHTALYWYRQSLGQGLEFLIYFQGNSAPDKSGLPSDRFSAERTGGSVSTLTIQRTQQEDSAVYLCASSLVTSGGGSTDTQYFGPGTRLTVL.

The CDR3 DNA is TGTGCCAGCAGTTACTCCCGGGACAGGATCGGCTACACCTTC. It specifies CASSYSRDRIGYTF. The chain is built from TRBV6-5 and TRBJ1-2; TRBD1 aligns across 8 bases. The V segment lost 0 bases and the J segment 8 bases; nucleotides outside the gene matches: 5. The germline V gene encodes CDR1 MNHEY and CDR2 SVGAGI. The CDR3 is made up of 14 amino acids.

The chain employs TRBV6-5 and TRBJ1-2; D is possibly TRBD1 (6 bases). Trimming removed 6 bases from V and 8 bases from J, with 13 bases in between. There are 12 residues in the CDR3. Germline CDR1 is MNHEY and CDR2 is SVGAGI. CDR3 DNA: TGTGCCAGCAGGGGATACAGGGAGGGCTACACCTTC. As protein: CASRGYREGYTF.

The chain couples TRBV19 to TRBJ2-3; 9 positions agree with TRBD2. The CDR3 extends over 12 amino acids. The germline CDR1 and CDR2 sequences are LNHDA and SQIVND (reference sequence). V shed 9 bases, J shed 5 bases, and the junction held 3 bases outside the gene matches. The CDR3 nucleotides are TGTGCCAGCCTTAGCGGGAGAGATACGCAGTATTTT. Protein: CASLSGRDTQYF.

The chain has TRBV19 and TRBJ2-2; D possibly corresponds to TRBD1 (5 bases). CDR3 length: 18 amino acids. V gave up 3 bases and J gave up 5 bases, with 22 bases separating them. Germline CDR1 is LNHDA and CDR2 is SQIVND (reference sequence). The CDR3: CASSIQILRDRGTGELFF. CDR3 DNA sequence: TGTGCCAGTAGTATTCAAATTCTAAGGGATAGGGGTACCGGGGAGCTGTTTTTT.

V gene TRBV27 combines with J gene TRBJ2-5, with 9 bases that match TRBD1. This CDR3 comprises 17 residues. Germline V lookup: CDR1 MNHEY, CDR2 SMNVEV (reference sequence). With 7 bases clipped from V and 3 bases from J, the junction kept 15 bases outside the gene matches. This chain's CDR3 is CASKPWWTGEIKETQYF. For the CDR3, the DNA is TGTGCCAGCAAACCTTGGTGGACAGGGGAGATCAAAGAGACCCAGTACTTC.

This clone has a single count. The DNA for the CDR3 is TGTGCCAGCAGTTCCACAGGGGCGAGCAATCAGCCCCAGCATTTT. Translated: CASSSTGASNQPQHF. The rearrangement uses TRBV28 and TRBJ1-5; TRBD1 matches at 7 bases. This CDR3 has 15 residues. The germline CDR1 and CDR2 sequences are MDHEN and SYDVKM. Trimming removed 4 bases from V and 1 base from J; junction bases left unmatched: 4.